This T cell receptor beta chain emerged from a study of regulatory T cells in long-lasting Graves disease. At the level of the study: Patients newly diagnosed with Graves' had been on antithyroid drugs for under 3 months.

This clonotype has a count of ten or more. Its matching antigen is unknown. The study, taken as a whole, reports: New patients shared more than 750 public clonotypes, fewer than the roughly 2,700 shared by persistent patients. Favoring TRBV28, TRBJ1-2 and TRBJ2-5 was a feature seen in persistent disease.

According to the study, TCR beta libraries were built with iRepertoire HTBI primers and CDR3-region Arm-PCR. Each CDR3 protein gets one entry after TCRdb re-called the multiplex PCR reads with MiXCR. The sample includes approximately 210,000 distinct CDR3 sequences, 15% to 20% seen only once; the top ten take roughly a fifth. The time point was: newly diagnosed GD, antithyroid drugs for less than 3 months. TCR sequences were obtained from RNA taken from PBMCs. The guidelines of the American Thyroid Association were the basis for diagnosing Graves' disease. The V and J ends lost 0 bases and 4 bases, in that order; junction bases with no gene match: 4. This CDR3 is 16 amino acids long. CDR1 is LGHNA and CDR2 is YNFKEQ in the germline V gene.

The sequences come from peripheral blood mononuclear cells (PBMCs), collected at new diagnosis, from a patient treated with antithyroid drugs. The chain joins TRBV4-2 to TRBJ2-3, with 10 bases lining up with TRBD2. The TCR sequence derives from a female donor with Graves disease. The chain's CDR3 is CASSQDLAGEADTQYF. CDR3 nucleotide sequence: TGTGCCAGCAGCCAAGACCTAGCGGGAGAGGCAGATACGCAGTATTTT.